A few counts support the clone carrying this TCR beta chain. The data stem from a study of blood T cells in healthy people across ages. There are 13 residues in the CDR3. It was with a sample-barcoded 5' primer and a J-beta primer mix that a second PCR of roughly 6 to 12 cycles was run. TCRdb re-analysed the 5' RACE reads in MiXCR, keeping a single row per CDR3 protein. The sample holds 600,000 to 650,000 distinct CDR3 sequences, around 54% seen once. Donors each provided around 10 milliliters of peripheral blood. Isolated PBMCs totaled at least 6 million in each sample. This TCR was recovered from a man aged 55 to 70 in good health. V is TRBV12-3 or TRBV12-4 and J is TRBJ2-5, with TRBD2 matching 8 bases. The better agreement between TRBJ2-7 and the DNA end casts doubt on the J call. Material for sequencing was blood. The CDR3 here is CASSFGGAYEQYF. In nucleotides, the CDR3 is TGTGCCAGCAGCTTCGGGGGGGCCTACGAGCAGTACTTC.